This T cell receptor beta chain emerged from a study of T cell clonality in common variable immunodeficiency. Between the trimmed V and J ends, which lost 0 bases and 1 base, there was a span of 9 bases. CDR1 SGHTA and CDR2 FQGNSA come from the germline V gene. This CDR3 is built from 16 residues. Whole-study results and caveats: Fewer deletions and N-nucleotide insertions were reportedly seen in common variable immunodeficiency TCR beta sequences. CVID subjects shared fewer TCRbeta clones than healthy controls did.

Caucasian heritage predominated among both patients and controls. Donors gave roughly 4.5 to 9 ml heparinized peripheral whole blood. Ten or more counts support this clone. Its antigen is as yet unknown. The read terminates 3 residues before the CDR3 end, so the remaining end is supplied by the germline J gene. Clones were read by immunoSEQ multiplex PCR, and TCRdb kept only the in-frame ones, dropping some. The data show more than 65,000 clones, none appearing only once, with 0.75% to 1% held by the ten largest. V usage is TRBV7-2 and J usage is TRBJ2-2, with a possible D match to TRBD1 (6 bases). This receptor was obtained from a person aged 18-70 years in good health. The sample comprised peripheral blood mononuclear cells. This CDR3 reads CASSLASDRNTGELFF. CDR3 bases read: TGTGCCAGCAGCTTAGCGTCGGACAGGAACACCGGGGAG.